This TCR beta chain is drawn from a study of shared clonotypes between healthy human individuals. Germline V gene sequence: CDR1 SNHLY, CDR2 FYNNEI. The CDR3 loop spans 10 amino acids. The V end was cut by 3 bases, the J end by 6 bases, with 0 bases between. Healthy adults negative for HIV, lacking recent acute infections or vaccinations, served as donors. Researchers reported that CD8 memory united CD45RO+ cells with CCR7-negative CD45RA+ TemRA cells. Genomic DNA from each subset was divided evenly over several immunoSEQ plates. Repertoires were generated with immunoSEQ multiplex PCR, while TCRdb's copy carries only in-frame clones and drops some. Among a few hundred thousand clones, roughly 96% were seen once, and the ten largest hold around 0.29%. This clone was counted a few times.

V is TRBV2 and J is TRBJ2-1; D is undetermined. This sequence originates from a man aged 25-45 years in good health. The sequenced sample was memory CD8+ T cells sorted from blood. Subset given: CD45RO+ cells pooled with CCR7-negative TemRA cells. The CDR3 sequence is CASSDNEQFF. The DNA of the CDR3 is TGTGCCAGCAGTGACAATGAGCAGTTCTTC.